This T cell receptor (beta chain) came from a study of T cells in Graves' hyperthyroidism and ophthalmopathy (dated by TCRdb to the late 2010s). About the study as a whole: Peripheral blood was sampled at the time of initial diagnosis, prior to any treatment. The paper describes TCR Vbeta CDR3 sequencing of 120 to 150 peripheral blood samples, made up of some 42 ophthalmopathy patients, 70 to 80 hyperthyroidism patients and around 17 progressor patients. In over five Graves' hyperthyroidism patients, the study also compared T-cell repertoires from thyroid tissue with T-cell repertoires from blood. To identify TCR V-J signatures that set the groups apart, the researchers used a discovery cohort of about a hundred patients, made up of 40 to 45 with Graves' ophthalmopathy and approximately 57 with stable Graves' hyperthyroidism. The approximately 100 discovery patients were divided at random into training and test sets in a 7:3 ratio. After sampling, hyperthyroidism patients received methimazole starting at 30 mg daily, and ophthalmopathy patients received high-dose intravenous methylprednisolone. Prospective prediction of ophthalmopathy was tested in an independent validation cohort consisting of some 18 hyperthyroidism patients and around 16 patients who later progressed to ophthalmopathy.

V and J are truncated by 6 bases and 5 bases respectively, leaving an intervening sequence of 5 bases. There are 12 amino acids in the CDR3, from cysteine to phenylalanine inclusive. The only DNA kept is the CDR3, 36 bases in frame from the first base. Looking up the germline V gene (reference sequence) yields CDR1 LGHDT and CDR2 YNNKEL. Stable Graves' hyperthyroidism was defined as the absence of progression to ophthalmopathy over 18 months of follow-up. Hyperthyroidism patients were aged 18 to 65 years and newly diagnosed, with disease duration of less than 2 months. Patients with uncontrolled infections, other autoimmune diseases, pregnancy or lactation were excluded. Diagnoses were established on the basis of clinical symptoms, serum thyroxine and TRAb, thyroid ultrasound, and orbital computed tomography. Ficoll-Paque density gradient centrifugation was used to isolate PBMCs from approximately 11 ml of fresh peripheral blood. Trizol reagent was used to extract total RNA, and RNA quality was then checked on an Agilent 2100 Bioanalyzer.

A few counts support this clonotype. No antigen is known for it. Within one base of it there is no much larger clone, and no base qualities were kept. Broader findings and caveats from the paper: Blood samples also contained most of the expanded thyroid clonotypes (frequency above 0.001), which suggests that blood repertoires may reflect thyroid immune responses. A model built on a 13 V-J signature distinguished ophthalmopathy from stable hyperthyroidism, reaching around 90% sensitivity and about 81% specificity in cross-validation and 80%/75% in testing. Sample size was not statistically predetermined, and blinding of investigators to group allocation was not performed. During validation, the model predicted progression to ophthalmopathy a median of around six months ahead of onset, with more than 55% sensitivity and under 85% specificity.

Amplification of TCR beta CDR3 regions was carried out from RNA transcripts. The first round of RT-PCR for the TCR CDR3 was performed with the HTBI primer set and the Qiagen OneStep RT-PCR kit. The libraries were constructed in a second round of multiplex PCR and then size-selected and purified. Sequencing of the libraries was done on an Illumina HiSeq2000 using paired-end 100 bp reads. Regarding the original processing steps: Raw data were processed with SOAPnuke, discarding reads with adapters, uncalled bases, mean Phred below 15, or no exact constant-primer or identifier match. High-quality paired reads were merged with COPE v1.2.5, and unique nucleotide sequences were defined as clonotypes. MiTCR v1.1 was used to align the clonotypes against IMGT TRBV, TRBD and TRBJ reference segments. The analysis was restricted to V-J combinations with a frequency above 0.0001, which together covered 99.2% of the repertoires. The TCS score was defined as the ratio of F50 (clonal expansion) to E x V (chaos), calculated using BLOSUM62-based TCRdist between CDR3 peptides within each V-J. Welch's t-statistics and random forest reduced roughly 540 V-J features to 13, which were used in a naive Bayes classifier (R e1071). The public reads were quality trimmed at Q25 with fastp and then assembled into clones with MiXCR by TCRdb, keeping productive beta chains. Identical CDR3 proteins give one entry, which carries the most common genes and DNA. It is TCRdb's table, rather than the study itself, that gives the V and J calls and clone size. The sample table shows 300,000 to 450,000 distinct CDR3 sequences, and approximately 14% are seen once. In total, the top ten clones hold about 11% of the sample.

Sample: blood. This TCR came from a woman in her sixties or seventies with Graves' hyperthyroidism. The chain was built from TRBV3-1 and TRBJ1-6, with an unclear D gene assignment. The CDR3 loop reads CASRGNNSPLHF. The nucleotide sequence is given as TGTGCCAGCAGGGGGAATAATTCACCCCTCCACTTT.